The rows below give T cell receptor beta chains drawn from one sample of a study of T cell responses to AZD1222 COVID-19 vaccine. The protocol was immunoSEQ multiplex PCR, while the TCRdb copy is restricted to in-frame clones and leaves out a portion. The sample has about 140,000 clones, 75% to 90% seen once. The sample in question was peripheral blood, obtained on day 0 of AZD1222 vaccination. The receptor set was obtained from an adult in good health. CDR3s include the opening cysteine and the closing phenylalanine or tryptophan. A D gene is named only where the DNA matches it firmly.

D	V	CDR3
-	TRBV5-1	CASSSLDGGGTYGYTF
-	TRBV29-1	CSVDGPAYQETQYF
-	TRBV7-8	CASIVKGQGTEAFF
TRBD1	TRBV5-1	CASSLAGGVTEAFF
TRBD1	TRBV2	CAIPPPGQGLPFYGYTF
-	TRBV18	CASSPPGWLASYEQYF
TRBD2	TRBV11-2	CASSSRERRPDTQYF
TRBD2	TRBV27	CASKTSGDSYEQYF
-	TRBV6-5	CASSYSSLSAGQYF
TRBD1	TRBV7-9	CASSLDRGGYTF